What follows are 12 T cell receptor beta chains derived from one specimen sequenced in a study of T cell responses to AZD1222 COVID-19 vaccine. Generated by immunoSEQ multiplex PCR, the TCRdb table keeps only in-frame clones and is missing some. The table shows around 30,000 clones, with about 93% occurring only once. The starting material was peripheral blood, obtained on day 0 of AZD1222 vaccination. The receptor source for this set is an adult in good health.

CDR3 region: CASSQGVAPGNEKLFF. CDR3 in DNA: TGCGCCAGCAGCCAAGGGGTGGCCCCGGGGAATGAAAAACTGTTTTTT. The J gene is TRBJ1-4, the V gene TRBV4-1; D unresolved. The CDR3 runs to 16 residues. The germline V gene encodes CDR1 MGHRA and CDR2 YSYEKL. With 1 base removed from V and 5 bases from J, the gap between germline ends came to 14 bases.

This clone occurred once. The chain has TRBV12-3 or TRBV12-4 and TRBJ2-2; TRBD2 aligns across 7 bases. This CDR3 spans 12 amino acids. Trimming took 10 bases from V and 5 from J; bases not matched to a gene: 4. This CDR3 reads CATLGGTGELFF. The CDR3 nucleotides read TGTGCCACCCTGGGAGGGACCGGGGAGCTGTTTTTT.

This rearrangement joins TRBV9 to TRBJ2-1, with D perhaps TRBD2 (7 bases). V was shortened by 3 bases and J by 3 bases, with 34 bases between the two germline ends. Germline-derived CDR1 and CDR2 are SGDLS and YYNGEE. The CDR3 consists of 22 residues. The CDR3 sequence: CASSARRGGLTGSYLNYNEQFF. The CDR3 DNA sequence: TGTGCCAGCAGCGCCCGGAGGGGGGGGCTTACCGGATCTTACCTAAACTACAATGAGCAGTTCTTC.

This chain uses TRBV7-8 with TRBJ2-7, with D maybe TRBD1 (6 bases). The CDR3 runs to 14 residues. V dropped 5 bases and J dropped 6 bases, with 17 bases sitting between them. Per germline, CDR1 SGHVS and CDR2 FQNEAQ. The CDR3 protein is CASSPTTGFGEQYF. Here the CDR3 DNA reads TGTGCCAGCAGCCCTACCACAGGGTTCGGCGAGCAGTACTTC.

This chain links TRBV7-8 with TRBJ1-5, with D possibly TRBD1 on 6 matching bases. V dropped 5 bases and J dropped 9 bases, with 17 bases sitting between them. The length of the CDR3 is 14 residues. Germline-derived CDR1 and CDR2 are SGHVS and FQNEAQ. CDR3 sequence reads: CASSAQGVLRPQHF. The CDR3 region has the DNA TGTGCCAGCAGCGCACAGGGAGTATTGCGGCCCCAGCATTTT.

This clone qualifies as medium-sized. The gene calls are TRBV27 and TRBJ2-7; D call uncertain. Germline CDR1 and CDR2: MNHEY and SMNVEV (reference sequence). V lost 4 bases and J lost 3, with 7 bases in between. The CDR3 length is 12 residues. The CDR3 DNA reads TGTGCCAGCAGTTACAACAGCTACGAGCAGTACTTC. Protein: CASSYNSYEQYF.

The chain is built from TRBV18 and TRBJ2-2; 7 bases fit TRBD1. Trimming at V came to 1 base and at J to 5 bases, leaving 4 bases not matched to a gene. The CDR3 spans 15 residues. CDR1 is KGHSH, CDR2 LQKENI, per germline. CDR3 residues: CASSPQGAQTGELFF. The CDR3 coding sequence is TGTGCCAGCTCACCACAGGGGGCGCAAACCGGGGAGCTGTTTTTT.

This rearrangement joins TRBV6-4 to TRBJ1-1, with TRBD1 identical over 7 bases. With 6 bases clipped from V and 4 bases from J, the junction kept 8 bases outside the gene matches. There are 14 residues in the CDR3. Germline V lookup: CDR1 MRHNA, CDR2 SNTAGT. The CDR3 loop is CASRPTGASTEAFF. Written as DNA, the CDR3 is TGTGCCAGCAGGCCAACAGGGGCGAGCACTGAAGCTTTCTTT.

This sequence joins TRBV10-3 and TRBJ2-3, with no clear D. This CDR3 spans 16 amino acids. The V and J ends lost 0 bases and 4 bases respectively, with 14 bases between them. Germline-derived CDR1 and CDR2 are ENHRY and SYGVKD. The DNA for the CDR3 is TGTGCCATCAGTGAGTCGATAAGCGCCCCCCCAGATACGCAGTATTTT. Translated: CAISESISAPPDTQYF.

The CDR3 spells CAISKTSGNNTGELFF. The CDR3 nucleotides read TGTGCCATCAGTAAAACTAGCGGGAACAACACCGGGGAGCTGTTTTTT. The V gene is TRBV10-3, the J gene TRBJ2-2, with 10 bases matching TRBD2. CDR1 is ENHRY and CDR2 is SYGVKD in the germline V gene. V was pared by 5 bases and J by 2 bases, with 5 bases of the junction left unmatched. This CDR3 has 16 amino acids.

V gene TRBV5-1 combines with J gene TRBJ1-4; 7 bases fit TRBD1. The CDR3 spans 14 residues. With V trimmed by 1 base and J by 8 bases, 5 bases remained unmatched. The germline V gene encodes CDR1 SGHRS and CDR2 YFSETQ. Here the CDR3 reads CASSLYRGYEKLFF. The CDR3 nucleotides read TGCGCCAGCAGCTTGTACAGGGGCTACGAAAAACTGTTTTTT. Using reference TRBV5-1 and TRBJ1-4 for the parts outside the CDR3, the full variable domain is KAGVTQTPRYLIKTRGQQVTLSCSPISGHRSVSWYQQTPGQGLQFLFEYFSETQRNKGNFPGRFSGRQFSNSRSEMNVSTLELGDSALYLCASSLYRGYEKLFFGSGTQLSVL.

The CDR3 coding sequence is TGTGCCAGCAGTGCTCTCGATGAGCAGTTCTTC. This gives the protein CASSALDEQFF. The chain has TRBV27 and TRBJ2-1; D not certain. This CDR3 has 11 amino acids. V lost 5 bases to trimming and J lost 8 bases, with 7 bases between them. CDR1 and CDR2 from the germline V gene are MNHEY and SMNVEV (reference sequence).